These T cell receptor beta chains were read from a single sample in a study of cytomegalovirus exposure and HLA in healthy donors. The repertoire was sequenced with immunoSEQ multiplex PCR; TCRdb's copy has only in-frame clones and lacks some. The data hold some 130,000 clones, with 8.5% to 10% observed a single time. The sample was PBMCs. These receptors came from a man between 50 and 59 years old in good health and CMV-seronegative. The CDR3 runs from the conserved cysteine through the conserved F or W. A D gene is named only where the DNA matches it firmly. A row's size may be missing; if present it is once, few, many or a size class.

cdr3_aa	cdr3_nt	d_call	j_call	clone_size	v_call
CASRYDRGRYGYTF	TGTGCCAGCAGGTACGACAGGGGGAGATATGGCTACACCTTC	TRBD1	TRBJ1-2	.	TRBV6-1
CASSWTGGQGGYTF	TGTGCCAGCAGTTGGACAGGGGGGCAGGGTGGCTACACCTTC	TRBD1	TRBJ1-2	.	TRBV6-5
CASSLGTRNNEQFF	TGTGCCAGCAGTTTAGGGACTAGAAACAATGAGCAGTTCTTC	TRBD2	TRBJ2-1	few	TRBV28
CASSILTGTDTQYF	TGTGCCAGCAGCATATTGACAGGCACAGATACGCAGTATTTT	.	TRBJ2-3	few	TRBV5-5
CASSLELIREKLFF	TGTGCCAGCAGCTTAGAACTGATAAGAGAAAAACTGTTTTTT	.	TRBJ1-4	few	TRBV7-9
CASSLAQGRTEAFF	TGTGCCAGCAGCTTAGCCCAGGGAAGGACTGAAGCTTTCTTT	.	TRBJ1-1	.	TRBV11-1
CASSDVRQGNTGELFF	TGCGCCAGCAGCGACGTACGACAGGGCAACACCGGGGAGCTGTTTTTT	TRBD1	TRBJ2-2	few	TRBV5-1
CASSAQTSGGDTYEQYF	TGTGCCAGCAGTGCACAGACTAGCGGGGGTGATACCTACGAGCAGTACTTC	TRBD2	TRBJ2-7	few	TRBV25-1
CASSIRQTEAFF	TGTGCCAGCAGTATAAGACAGACTGAAGCTTTCTTT	.	TRBJ1-1	.	TRBV28
CASSLDSAARETQYF	TGCGCCAGCAGCTTGGACTCAGCGGCCAGGGAGACCCAGTACTTC	.	TRBJ2-5	.	TRBV5-1
CSVGGGRDQPQHF	TGCAGCGTTGGAGGAGGGAGGGATCAGCCCCAGCATTTT	.	TRBJ1-5	.	TRBV29-1
CASSEAEAGGSPLHF	TGTGCCAGCAGTGAAGCCGAGGCAGGGGGTTCACCCCTCCACTTT	TRBD1	TRBJ1-6	few	TRBV6-1
CASSQASGGETQYF	TGCGCCAGCAGCCAAGCTAGCGGGGGAGAGACCCAGTACTTC	TRBD2	TRBJ2-5	.	TRBV4-1
CASSFQRENTGELFF	TGTGCCAGCAGCTTCCAGCGGGAGAACACCGGGGAGCTGTTTTTT	TRBD2	TRBJ2-2	few	TRBV5-6
CASSQRETQYF	TGTGCCAGCAGCCAGAGGGAGACCCAGTACTTC	.	TRBJ2-5	.	TRBV7-2
CASNKQTGPNEKLFF	TGTGCCAGTAACAAACAAACAGGCCCTAATGAAAAACTGTTTTTT	.	TRBJ1-4	.	TRBV19
CASSEMRGGALDEQFF	TGTGCCAGCAGTGAGATGCGGGGGGGCGCCTTGGATGAGCAGTTCTTC	TRBD2	TRBJ2-1	.	TRBV6-1
CASSVGGLSYQETQYF	TGTGCCAGCAGCGTGGGGGGGCTTTCGTACCAAGAGACCCAGTACTTC	.	TRBJ2-5	.	TRBV7-3
CATSRDSFQPQHF	TGTGCCACCAGCAGAGATTCCTTTCAGCCCCAGCATTTT	.	TRBJ1-5	.	TRBV15
CASSETPGNTEAFF	TGTGCCAGCAGTGAAACCCCAGGGAACACTGAAGCTTTCTTT	.	TRBJ1-1	.	TRBV6-1
CASSKRSQVLFHQFF	TGTGCCAGCAGCAAAAGGTCACAGGTCCTATTCCACCAGTTCTTC	.	TRBJ2-1	.	TRBV21-1
CASSLQGTNEKLFF	TGTGCCAGCAGCTTACAGGGAACTAATGAAAAACTGTTTTTT	.	TRBJ1-4	.	TRBV7-9
CSFIHGGDTQYF	TGCAGCTTCATCCATGGAGGAGATACGCAGTATTTT	.	TRBJ2-3	.	TRBV29-1
CASSISGTGDRKTQYF	TGTGCCAGCAGCATCTCCGGGACAGGGGACAGGAAGACCCAGTACTTC	TRBD1	TRBJ2-5	.	TRBV2
CASIGQVYGYTF	TGTGCCAGCATTGGACAGGTCTATGGCTACACCTTC	TRBD1	TRBJ1-2	few	TRBV6-1
CASTTIGGGFRTEAFF	TGTGCCAGCACCACGATTGGTGGGGGGTTTAGGACTGAAGCTTTCTTT	.	TRBJ1-1	.	TRBV5-4
CASSPRTNRGNPRQFF	TGTGCCAGCAGCCCCCGAACGAATAGAGGGAATCCCCGTCAGTTCTTC	.	TRBJ2-1	few	TRBV9
CASSPQISNQPQHF	TGTGCCAGCAGCCCCCAGATTAGCAATCAGCCCCAGCATTTT	.	TRBJ1-5	.	TRBV7-6